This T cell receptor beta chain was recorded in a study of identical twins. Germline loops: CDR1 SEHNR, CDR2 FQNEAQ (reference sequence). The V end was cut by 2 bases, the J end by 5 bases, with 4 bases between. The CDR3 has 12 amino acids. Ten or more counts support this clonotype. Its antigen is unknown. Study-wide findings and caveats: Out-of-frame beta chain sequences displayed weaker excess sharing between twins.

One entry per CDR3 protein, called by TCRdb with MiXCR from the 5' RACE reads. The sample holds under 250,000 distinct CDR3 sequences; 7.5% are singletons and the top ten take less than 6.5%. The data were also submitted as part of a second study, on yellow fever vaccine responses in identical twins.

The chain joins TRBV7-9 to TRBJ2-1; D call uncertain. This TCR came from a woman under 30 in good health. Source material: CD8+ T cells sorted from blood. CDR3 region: CASSLLNNEQFF. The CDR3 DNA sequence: TGTGCCAGCAGCTTACTAAACAATGAGCAGTTCTTC.